A single sample gave rise to the 20 T cell receptor beta chains below, sequenced in a study of cytomegalovirus exposure and HLA in healthy donors. The PCR employed 60 Vbeta primers together with 13 Jbeta primers. TCRdb keeps only in-frame clones here, not all; method: immunoSEQ multiplex PCR. Among some 120,000 clones listed, 80% were seen once. The sequencing sample was made of PBMCs. These receptors all stem from a man aged 40-50 years in good health and CMV-seronegative.

The chain recombines TRBV7-9 with TRBJ1-1, with 8 positions matching TRBD1. The germline V gene has CDR1 SEHNR and CDR2 FQNEAQ (reference sequence). The junction had 7 bases not matched to a gene; V was cut back by 6 bases and J by 4 bases. The CDR3 has 14 residues. CDR3 sequence reads: CASSLDRVITEAFF. Here the CDR3 DNA reads TGTGCCAGCAGTTTGGACAGGGTTATCACTGAAGCTTTCTTT.

The chain links TRBV11-2 to TRBJ2-5; no clear D gene. The length of the CDR3 is 11 residues. Germline V lookup: CDR1 SGHAT, CDR2 FQNNGV. V was pared by 4 bases and J by 4 bases, with 4 bases between. The CDR3 is CASSSLETQYF. The CDR3 DNA reads TGTGCCAGCAGCTCCCTAGAGACCCAGTACTTC.

This chain links TRBV15 with TRBJ2-4; 8 positions agree with TRBD2. J was trimmed by 6 bases and V by 1 base; bases with no gene match: 8. CDR1 is LNHNV and CDR2 is YYDKDF in the germline V gene (reference sequence). There are 16 residues in the CDR3. In DNA form, the CDR3 reads TGTGCCACCAGCAGAGTTGGTGATGCGGGAGGAAACATTCAGTACTTC. Translated: CATSRVGDAGGNIQYF.

The V call is TRBV7-2, the J call TRBJ2-1; 8 positions match TRBD2. The CDR3 covers 13 residues. The V and J ends lost 5 bases and 15 bases, in that order; junction bases with no gene match: 12. The germline V gene encodes CDR1 SGHTA and CDR2 FQGNSA. The CDR3: CASSRPPGLARFF. The CDR3 region has the DNA TGTGCCAGCAGCCGACCACCAGGACTAGCACGGTTCTTC.

This clone came up a few times. The rearrangement uses TRBV7-6 and TRBJ1-1, with 8 positions matching TRBD1. The trim removed 4 bases at V and 1 base at J, leaving 2 bases unmatched. CDR1 SGHVS and CDR2 FNYEAQ come from the germline V gene. The CDR3 runs 14 residues. CDR3 residues: CASSSGQANTEAFF. CDR3 bases: TGTGCCAGCAGCTCGGGACAGGCGAACACTGAAGCTTTCTTT.

The chain has TRBV7-2 and TRBJ2-4, with D perhaps matching TRBD2 (7 bases). The V end lost 4 bases, the J end lost 3 bases, and 25 bases lay between the germline ends. The CDR3 runs 19 residues. Germline CDR1 and CDR2: SGHTA and FQGNSA. CDR3 nucleotide sequence: TGTGCCAGCAGCTCCCGTGCGTCTAGGGGGGGCCTGGGCAAAAACATTCAGTACTTC. It codes for CASSSRASRGGLGKNIQYF.

The chain has TRBV19 and TRBJ2-5; D is possibly TRBD1 (6 bases). Germline V gene lookup returns CDR1 LNHDA and CDR2 SQIVND (reference sequence). V was shortened by 7 bases and J by 5 bases, with 17 bases between the two germline ends. CDR3 size: 14 residues. The CDR3 is CASKLRGSRETQYF. The CDR3 DNA reads TGTGCCAGTAAATTAAGGGGGAGCCGGGAGACCCAGTACTTC. Variable domain in full (rest from reference TRBV19 and TRBJ2-5): DGGITQSPKYLFRKEGQNVTLSCEQNLNHDAMYWYRQDPGQGLRLIYYSQIVNDFQKGDIAEGYSVSREKKESFPLTVTSAQKNPTAFYLCASKLRGSRETQYFGPGTRLLVL.

The chain couples TRBV6-5 to TRBJ2-2, with 9 bases aligning to TRBD1. The germline CDR1 and CDR2 sequences are MNHEY and SVGAGI. V shed 6 bases and J 6 bases; nucleotides not matched to a gene: 8. This CDR3 contains 15 residues. The CDR3 DNA follows: TGTGCCAGCAGCCCTGGGGACAGGGTCTCCGGGGAGCTGTTTTTT. This encodes CASSPGDRVSGELFF.

The chain joins TRBV6-1 to TRBJ1-1, with D tentatively TRBD1 (5 bases). Germline CDR1 is MNHNS and CDR2 is SASEGT. V was pared by 0 bases and J by 4 bases, with 12 bases between. This CDR3 is 15 amino acids long. In nucleotides, the CDR3 is TGTGCCAGCAGTGAAGCCGCGTGGGGGGGCACTGAAGCTTTCTTT. Encoded protein: CASSEAAWGGTEAFF.

The gene calls are TRBV18 and TRBJ2-7, with D maybe TRBD2 (5 bases). V gave up 3 bases and J gave up 1 base, with 7 bases separating them. The CDR3 covers 13 residues. Looked up from germline, CDR1 is KGHSH and CDR2 is LQKENI. This chain's CDR3 is CASSPEVSYEQYF. For the CDR3, the DNA is TGTGCCAGCTCACCGGAGGTTTCCTACGAGCAGTACTTC.

In its sample, this clone was seen once. The chain joins TRBV30 to TRBJ2-1; D is unresolved. Germline CDR1 reads GTSNPN; CDR2 reads SVGIG (reference sequence). The ends were cut back, 0 bases at V and 13 bases at J, with 13 bases in the middle. This CDR3 has 12 residues. CDR3 DNA: TGTGCCTGGAGTGTATCAACAAACCAACAGTTCTTC. Translating gives CAWSVSTNQQFF. Full variable domain (outside the CDR3, taken from reference TRBV30 and TRBJ2-1): SQTIHQWPATLVQPVGSPLSLECTVEGTSNPNLYWYRQAAGRGLQLLFYSVGIGQISSEVPQNLSASRPQDRQFILSSKKLLLSDSGFYLCAWSVSTNQQFFGPGTRLTVL.

The chain carries TRBV2 and TRBJ1-5; 7 nucleotides match TRBD1. The CDR3 has 16 residues. The germline gives CDR1 SNHLY, CDR2 FYNNEI. J was trimmed by 3 bases and V by 6 bases; bases with no gene match: 11. DNA for the CDR3: TGTGCCAGCAGGGCCCCGGGACAGTTTACCAATCAGCCCCAGCATTTT. This codes for CASRAPGQFTNQPQHF.

This chain links TRBV25-1 with TRBJ1-2; D is unclear. This CDR3 region has 14 residues. Germline values: CDR1 MGHDK, CDR2 SYGVNS. V gave up 1 base and J gave up 0 bases, with 6 bases separating them. CDR3 DNA: TGTGCCAGCAGTGAATTTGGGCCTAACTATGGCTACACCTTC. It yields the protein CASSEFGPNYGYTF.

The V and J genes are TRBV2 and TRBJ1-4; D not certain. V lost 5 bases to trimming and J lost 0 bases, with 7 bases between them. Germline V lookup: CDR1 SNHLY, CDR2 FYNNEI. The CDR3 contains 14 residues. CDR3 DNA sequence: TGTGCCAGCAGTTACACAGCAACTAATGAAAAACTGTTTTTT. Its protein product is CASSYTATNEKLFF.

The CDR3 DNA is TGTGCCAGCAGCTTCCCTTTGGGACTAGCGGGGGGGACCTACAATGAGCAGTTCTTC. The encoded protein is CASSFPLGLAGGTYNEQFF. The J gene is TRBJ2-1, the V gene TRBV7-9; the match to TRBD2 covers 16 bases. CDR1 SEHNR and CDR2 FQNEAQ come from the germline V gene (reference sequence). The CDR3 loop spans 19 amino acids. J was trimmed by 2 bases and V by 3 bases; bases with no gene match: 7.

This clone was seen more than once but under ten times. A read error is possible here, since a much larger clone lies one base away. As the CDR3 is not closed by the conserved phenylalanine or tryptophan, this likely results from a read error. The rearrangement joins TRBV27 to TRBJ1-5; 9 bases are a match to TRBD1. Germline loops: CDR1 MNHEY, CDR2 SMNVEV (reference sequence). With 6 bases clipped from V and 4 bases from J, the junction kept 1 base outside the gene matches. This CDR3 has 13 residues. As DNA, the CDR3 is TGTGCCAGCAGACAGGGGGCAAATCAGCCCCAGCATGTT. It codes for CASRQGANQPQHV.

This sequence joins TRBV12-1 and TRBJ2-4; the table assigns TRBD2, which was not confirmed against the DNA. TRBV12-1 is marked as a pseudogene. The CDR3 extends over 14 amino acids. CDR3 in DNA: TGTGCCAGCCATCCTAGCGTTCACAAAAACATTCAGTACTTC. Translation: CASHPSVHKNIQYF.

This clone was detected only a few times. The chain recombines TRBV30 with TRBJ1-1; D is uncertain. V lost 4 bases, J lost 4 bases, and 10 bases lay in between. Germline loops: CDR1 GTSNPN, CDR2 SVGIG (reference sequence). The CDR3 has 12 amino acids. The CDR3 DNA reads TGTGCCTGGACCCCTGGTAGCACTGAAGCTTTCTTT. Translated, it gives CAWTPGSTEAFF.

The rearrangement joins TRBV10-3 to TRBJ2-2; 14 bases fit TRBD2. Germline V gene lookup returns CDR1 ENHRY and CDR2 SYGVKD. The junction had 2 bases not matched to a gene; V was cut back by 6 bases and J by 8 bases. The CDR3 contains 14 residues. The CDR3 DNA follows: TGTGCCATCAGGGGACTAGCGGGAGTTGGGGAGCTGTTTTTT. Its protein is CAIRGLAGVGELFF.

In the case of this clone: At the DNA level, this CDR3 is encoded by other sequences in the same sample as well. The chain recombines TRBV27 with TRBJ2-5; D perhaps matches TRBD2 (5 bases). V lost 5 bases and J lost 5, with 12 bases in between. CDR3 size: 13 residues. CDR1 is MNHEY and CDR2 is SMNVEV in the germline V gene (reference sequence). CDR3 protein: CASSPRGRETQYF. CDR3 DNA sequence: TGTGCCAGCAGTCCACGGGGTCGGGAGACCCAGTACTTC.